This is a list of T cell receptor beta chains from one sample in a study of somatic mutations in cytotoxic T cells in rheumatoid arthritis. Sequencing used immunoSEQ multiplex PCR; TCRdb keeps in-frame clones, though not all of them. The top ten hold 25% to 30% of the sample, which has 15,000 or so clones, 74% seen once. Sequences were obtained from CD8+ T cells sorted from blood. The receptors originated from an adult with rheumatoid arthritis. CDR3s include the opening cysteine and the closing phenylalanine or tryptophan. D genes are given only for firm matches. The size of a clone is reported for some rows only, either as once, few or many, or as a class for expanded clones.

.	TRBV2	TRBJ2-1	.	TGTGCCAGCAGCAGCCGCGGCGGTGAGCAGTTCTTC	CASSSRGGEQFF
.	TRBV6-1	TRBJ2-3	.	TGTGCCAGCAGTGAAGGGGACATCGTTTTGGGCATCACAGATACGCAGTATTTT	CASSEGDIVLGITDTQYF
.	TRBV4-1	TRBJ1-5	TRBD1	TGCGCCAGCAGCAAACAGGGGAGCAATCAGCCCCAGCATTTT	CASSKQGSNQPQHF
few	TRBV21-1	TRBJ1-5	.	TGTGCCAGCAGCAAAGGGGGAGATCAGCCCCAGCATTTT	CASSKGGDQPQHF
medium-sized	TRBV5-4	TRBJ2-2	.	TGTGCCAGCAGCTTTGGGGTGGGCGCCGGGGAGCTGTTTTTT	CASSFGVGAGELFF
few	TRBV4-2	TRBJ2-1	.	TGTGCCAGCAGCCAAGGAGACTCGTACAATGAGCAGTTCTTC	CASSQGDSYNEQFF
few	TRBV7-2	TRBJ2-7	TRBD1	TGTGCCAGCAGCTTTAGGGGACAGAGCAAGGACGAGCAGTACTTC	CASSFRGQSKDEQYF
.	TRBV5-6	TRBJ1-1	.	TGTGCCAGCTCCGAAGGGACGCTCGAAGCTTTCTTT	CASSEGTLEAFF
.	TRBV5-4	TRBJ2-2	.	TGTGCCAGCAGCTTAGCAGTTTCCGGGGAGCTGTTTTTT	CASSLAVSGELFF
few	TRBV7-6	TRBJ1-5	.	TGTGCCAGCAGCTTAGGGGGCGGCAATCAGCCCCAGCATTTT	CASSLGGGNQPQHF
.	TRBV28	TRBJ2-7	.	TGTGCCAGTTCCCCCGGCGGGGCCTACGAGCAGTACTTC	CASSPGGAYEQYF
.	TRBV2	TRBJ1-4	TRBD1	TGTGCCAGCAGACCGGACAGGGGCGGGAATGAAAAACTGTTTTTT	CASRPDRGGNEKLFF
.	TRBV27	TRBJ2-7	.	TGTGCCAGCAGTTTTACCCCCGACAGGTTGCCTTACGAGCAGTACTTC	CASSFTPDRLPYEQYF
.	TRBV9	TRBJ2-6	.	TGTGCCAGCAGCGTAGCTACGGGGAGCTCTGGGGCCAACGTCCTGACTTTC	CASSVATGSSGANVLTF
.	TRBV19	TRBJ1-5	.	TGTGCCAGTAGTATGGGCTCAAACCCCAATCAGCCCCAGCATTTT	CASSMGSNPNQPQHF
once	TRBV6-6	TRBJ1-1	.	TGTGCCATCGGACCTGAAGCTTTCTTT	CAIGPEAFF
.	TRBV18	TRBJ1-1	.	TGTGCCAGCTCACCGGGTACAGATGAAGCTTTCTTT	CASSPGTDEAFF
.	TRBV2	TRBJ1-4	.	TGTGCCAGCAGTGGAGGCAAGGGAAAACTGTTTTTT	CASSGGKGKLFF
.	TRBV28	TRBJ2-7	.	TGTGCCAGCAGTTTAGGCGGAAACTACGAGCAGTACTTC	CASSLGGNYEQYF
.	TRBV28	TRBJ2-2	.	TGTGCCAGCAGTTTATGGGGAAAAGGTCCCGGGGAGCTGTTTTTT	CASSLWGKGPGELFF
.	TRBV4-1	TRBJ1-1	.	TGCGCCAGCAGCCAAGAAAGGGGAAACACTGAAGCTTTCTTT	CASSQERGNTEAFF
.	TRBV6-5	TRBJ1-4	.	TGTGCCAGCAGTTACTCGTCGGGGGGAAAACTGTTTTTT	CASSYSSGGKLFF
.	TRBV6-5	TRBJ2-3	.	TGTGCCAGCAGTGGCGGGTGGTTAGACACAGATACGCAGTATTTT	CASSGGWLDTDTQYF
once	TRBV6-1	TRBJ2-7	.	TGTGCCAGCAGTGAACTAACAGTTCCCTCTTCCTACGAGCAGTACTTC	CASSELTVPSSYEQYF
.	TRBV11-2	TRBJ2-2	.	TGTGCCAGCAGCTTAATGGGCGCGAACACCGGGGAGCTGTTTTTT	CASSLMGANTGELFF
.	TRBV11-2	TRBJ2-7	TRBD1	TGTGCCAGCAGCTCCCTCATCGGACAGGCTTACGAGCAGTACTTC	CASSSLIGQAYEQYF